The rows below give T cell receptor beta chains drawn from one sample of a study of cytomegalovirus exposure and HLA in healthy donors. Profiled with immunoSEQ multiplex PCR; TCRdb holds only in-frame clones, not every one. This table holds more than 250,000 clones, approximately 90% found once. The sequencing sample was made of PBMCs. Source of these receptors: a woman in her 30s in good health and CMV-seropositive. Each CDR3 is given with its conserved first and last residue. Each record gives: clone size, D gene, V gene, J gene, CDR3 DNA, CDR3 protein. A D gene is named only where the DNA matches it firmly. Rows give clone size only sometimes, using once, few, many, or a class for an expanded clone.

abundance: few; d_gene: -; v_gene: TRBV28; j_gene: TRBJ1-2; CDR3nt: TGTGCCAGCAGTACAGGTATATTTGGCTACACCTTC; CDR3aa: CASSTGIFGYTF
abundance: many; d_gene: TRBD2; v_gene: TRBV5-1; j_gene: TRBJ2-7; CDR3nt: TGCGCCAGCAGCGATGGGACTAGAGAAACCTACGAGCAGTACTTC; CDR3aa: CASSDGTRETYEQYF
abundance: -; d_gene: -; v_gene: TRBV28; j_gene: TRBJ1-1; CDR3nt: TGTGCCAGCAACTCCCCCGGGGCAGGACTGAACACTGAAGCTTTCTTT; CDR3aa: CASNSPGAGLNTEAFF
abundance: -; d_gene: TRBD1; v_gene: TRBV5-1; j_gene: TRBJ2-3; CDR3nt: TGCGCCAGCAGCTTGGCACCGGGACAGGGGGCCGGAGATACGCAGTATTTT; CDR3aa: CASSLAPGQGAGDTQYF
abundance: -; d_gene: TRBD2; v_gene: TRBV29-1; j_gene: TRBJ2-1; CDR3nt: TGCAGCGTTGAAGGGGTCCTAGCGGGAACCAATGAGCAGTTCTTC; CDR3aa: CSVEGVLAGTNEQFF
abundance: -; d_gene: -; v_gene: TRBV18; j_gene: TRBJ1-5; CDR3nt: TGTGCCAGCTCACCAAGACAGGAAACCAGTGGGCCCCAGCATTTT; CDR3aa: CASSPRQETSGPQHF
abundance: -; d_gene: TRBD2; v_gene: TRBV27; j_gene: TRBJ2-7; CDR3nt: TGTGCCAGCAGTTTCGGTAGGGAGGGATACGAGCAGTACTTC; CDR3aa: CASSFGREGYEQYF
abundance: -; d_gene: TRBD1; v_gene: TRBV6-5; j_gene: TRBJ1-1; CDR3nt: TGTGCCAGCAGCTCATTGGACAGGGATACTGAAGCTTTCTTT; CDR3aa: CASSSLDRDTEAFF
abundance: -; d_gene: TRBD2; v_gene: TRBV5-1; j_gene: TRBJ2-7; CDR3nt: TGCGCCAGCAGCTCCAGGACTAGCGGGGGCAGCTCCTACGAGCAGTACTTC; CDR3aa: CASSSRTSGGSSYEQYF
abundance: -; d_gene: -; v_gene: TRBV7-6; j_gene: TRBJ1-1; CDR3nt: TGTGCCAGCAGCGGAGTTCCGACAGAACACACTGAAGCTTTCTTT; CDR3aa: CASSGVPTEHTEAFF
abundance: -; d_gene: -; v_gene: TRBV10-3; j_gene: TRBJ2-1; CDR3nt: TGTGCCATCAGTGAGTCCGGCAATGAGCAGTTCTTC; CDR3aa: CAISESGNEQFF
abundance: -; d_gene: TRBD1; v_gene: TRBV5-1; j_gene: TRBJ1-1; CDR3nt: TGCGCCAGCAGCTTTGAAGGGGGCACCACTGAAGCTTTCTTT; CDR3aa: CASSFEGGTTEAFF
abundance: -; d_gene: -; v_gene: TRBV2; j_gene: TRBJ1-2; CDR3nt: TGTGCCAGCAGCGACTACTATGGCTACACCTTC; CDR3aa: CASSDYYGYTF
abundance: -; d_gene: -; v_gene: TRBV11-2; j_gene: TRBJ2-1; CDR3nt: TGTGCCAGCAGCTTAGGGACCCTGCAGTTCTTC; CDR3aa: CASSLGTLQFF
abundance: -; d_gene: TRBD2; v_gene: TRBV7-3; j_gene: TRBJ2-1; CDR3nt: TGTGCCAGCAGCATTAGCGGGGGAAACTCCTACAATGAGCAGTTCTTC; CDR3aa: CASSISGGNSYNEQFF
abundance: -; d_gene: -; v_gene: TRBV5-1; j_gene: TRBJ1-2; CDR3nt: TGCGCCAGCAGGGTAGACTCGTATGGCTACACCTTC; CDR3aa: CASRVDSYGYTF
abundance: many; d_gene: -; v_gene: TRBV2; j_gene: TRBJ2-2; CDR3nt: TGTGCCAGCAGTCAGGAGGGGGCTGGCACCGGGGAGCTGTTTTTT; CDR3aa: CASSQEGAGTGELFF
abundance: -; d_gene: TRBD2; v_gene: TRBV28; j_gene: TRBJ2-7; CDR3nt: TGTGCCAGCAGTTTAACATTGATGGGGAGGGAATCGGGGGAGCAGTACTTC; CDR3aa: CASSLTLMGRESGEQYF
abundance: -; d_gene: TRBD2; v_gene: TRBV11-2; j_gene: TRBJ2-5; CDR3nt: TGTGCCAGCAGCTTTCGGACTAGCGGGAAGGTTCGGGAGACCCAGTACTTC; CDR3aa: CASSFRTSGKVRETQYF
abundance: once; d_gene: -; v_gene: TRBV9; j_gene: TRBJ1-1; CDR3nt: TGTGCCAGCAGCGTAGAAGGTATGAGGAACACTGAAGCTTTCTTT; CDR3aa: CASSVEGMRNTEAFF
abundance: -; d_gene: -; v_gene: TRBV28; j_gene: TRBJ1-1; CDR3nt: TGTGCCAGCAACCCCCCTCCTGGGAGACAGCAAAAAGCTTTCTTT; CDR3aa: CASNPPPGRQQKAFF
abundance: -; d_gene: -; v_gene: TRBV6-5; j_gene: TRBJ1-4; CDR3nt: TGTGCCAGCAGTTACTCGGATAAGAGGACACTGTTTTTT; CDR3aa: CASSYSDKRTLFF
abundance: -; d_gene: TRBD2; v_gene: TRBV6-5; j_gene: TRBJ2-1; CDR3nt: TGTGCCAGCAGACGGTCTAGCGGGGGGAACTATGAGCAGTTCTTC; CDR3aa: CASRRSSGGNYEQFF
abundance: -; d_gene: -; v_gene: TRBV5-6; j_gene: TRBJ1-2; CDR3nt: TGTGCCAGCAGCTTCGGACAGAGTTATGGCTACACCTTC; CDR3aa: CASSFGQSYGYTF
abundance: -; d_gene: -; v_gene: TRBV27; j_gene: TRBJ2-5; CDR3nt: TGTGCCAGCAGGCCAGGGGGAGGAGAGACCCAGTACTTC; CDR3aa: CASRPGGGETQYF
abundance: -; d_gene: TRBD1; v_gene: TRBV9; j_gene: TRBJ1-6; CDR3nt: TGTGCCAGCAGCGGACCGACAGGGGGGAATTCACCCCTCCACTTT; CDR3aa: CASSGPTGGNSPLHF
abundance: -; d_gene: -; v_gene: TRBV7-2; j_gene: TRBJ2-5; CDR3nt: TGTGCCAGCAGCTCCCGGAGGGCCGGTGTAGAGACCCAGTACTTC; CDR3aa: CASSSRRAGVETQYF
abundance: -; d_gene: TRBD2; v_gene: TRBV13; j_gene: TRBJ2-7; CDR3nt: TGTGCCAGCAGCTCGTCTAGCGGGGGGGCCGACTACGAGCAGTACTTC; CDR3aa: CASSSSSGGADYEQYF
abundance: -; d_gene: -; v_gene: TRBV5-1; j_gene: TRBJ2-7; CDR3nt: TGCGCCAGCAGCTTGGCGGTAGGGCGCGGCGAGCAGTACTTC; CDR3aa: CASSLAVGRGEQYF
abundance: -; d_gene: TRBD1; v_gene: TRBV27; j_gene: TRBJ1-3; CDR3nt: TGTGCCAGCAGTCCCCGGACAGGGCCCTCTGGAAACACCATATATTTT; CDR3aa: CASSPRTGPSGNTIYF
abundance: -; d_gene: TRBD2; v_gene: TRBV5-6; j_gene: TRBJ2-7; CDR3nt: TGTGCCAGCAGCTCCCCCCGGCAAGCGGGGCCTCAGGGCGAGCAGTACTTC; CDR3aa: CASSSPRQAGPQGEQYF
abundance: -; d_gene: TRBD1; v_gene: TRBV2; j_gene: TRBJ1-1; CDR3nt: TGTGCCAGCAGTGGCGGACAGGGGACGAACACTGAAGCTTTCTTT; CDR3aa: CASSGGQGTNTEAFF